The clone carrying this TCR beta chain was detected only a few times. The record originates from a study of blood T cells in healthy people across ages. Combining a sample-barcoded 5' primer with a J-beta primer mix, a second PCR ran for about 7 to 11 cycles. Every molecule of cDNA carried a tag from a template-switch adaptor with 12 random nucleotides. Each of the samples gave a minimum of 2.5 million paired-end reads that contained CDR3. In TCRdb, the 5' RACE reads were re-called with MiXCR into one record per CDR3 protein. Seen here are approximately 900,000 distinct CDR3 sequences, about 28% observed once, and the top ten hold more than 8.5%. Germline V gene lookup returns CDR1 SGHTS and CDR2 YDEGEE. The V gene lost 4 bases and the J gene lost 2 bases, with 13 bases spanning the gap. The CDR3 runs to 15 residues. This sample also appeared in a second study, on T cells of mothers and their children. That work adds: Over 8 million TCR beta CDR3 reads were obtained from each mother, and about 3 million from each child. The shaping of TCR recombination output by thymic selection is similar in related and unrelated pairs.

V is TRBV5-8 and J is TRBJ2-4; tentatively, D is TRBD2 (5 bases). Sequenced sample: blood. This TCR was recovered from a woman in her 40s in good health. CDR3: CASSPEVLTKNIQYF. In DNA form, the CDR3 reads TGTGCCAGCAGCCCGGAGGTTCTAACCAAAAACATTCAGTACTTC. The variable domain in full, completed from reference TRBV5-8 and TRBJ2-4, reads EAGVTQSPTHLIKTRGQQATLRCSPISGHTSVYWYQQALGLGLQFLLWYDEGEERNRGNFPPRFSGRQFPNYSSELNVNALELEDSALYLCASSPEVLTKNIQYFGAGTRLSVL.